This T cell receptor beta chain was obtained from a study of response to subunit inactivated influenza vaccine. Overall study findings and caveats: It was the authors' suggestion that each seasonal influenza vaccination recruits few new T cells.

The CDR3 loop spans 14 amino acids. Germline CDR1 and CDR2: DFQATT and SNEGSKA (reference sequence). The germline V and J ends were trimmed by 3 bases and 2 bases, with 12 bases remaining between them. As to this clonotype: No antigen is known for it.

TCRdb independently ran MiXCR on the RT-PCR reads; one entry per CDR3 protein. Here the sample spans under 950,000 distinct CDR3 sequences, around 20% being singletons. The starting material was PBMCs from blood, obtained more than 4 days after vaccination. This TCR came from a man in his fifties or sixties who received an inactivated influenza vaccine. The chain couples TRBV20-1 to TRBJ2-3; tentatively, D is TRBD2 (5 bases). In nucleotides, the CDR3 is TGCAGTGCTAGGGGAGACCGTAACACAGATACGCAGTATTTT. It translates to CSARGDRNTDTQYF.